The sample holds many counts of the clone carrying this TCR beta chain. What it binds is not known. The time point is: newly diagnosed GD, antithyroid drugs for less than 3 months. TCR sequences were obtained from RNA taken from PBMCs. According to the study, TCR beta libraries were built with iRepertoire HTBI primers and CDR3-region Arm-PCR. TCRdb reprocessed the multiplex PCR reads with MiXCR, giving one entry per CDR3 protein. This table has 500,000 or so distinct CDR3 sequences, around 16% appearing once. The data were taken from a study of regulatory T cells in long-lasting Graves disease. Study-level findings and limits: Favored gene segments in persistent disease were TRBV28, TRBJ1-2 and TRBJ2-5.

V dropped 4 bases and J dropped 5; count of bases not matched to a gene: 6. CDR1 is DFQATT and CDR2 is SNEGSKA in the germline V gene (reference sequence). The CDR3 spans 13 residues. These same data were also listed under a study on T cells in Graves' hyperthyroidism and ophthalmopathy. That work contributes: Most thyroid clonotypes expanded above 0.001 were also detected in blood.

The sequence came from a woman aged 35-65 years with Graves disease. The sequencing here drew on peripheral blood mononuclear cells (PBMCs), taken at new diagnosis, from a patient treated with antithyroid drugs. V gene TRBV20-1 combines with J gene TRBJ1-1; 8 bases fit TRBD1. The CDR3 spells CSATTGVETEAFF. The CDR3, as DNA: TGCAGTGCTACGACAGGGGTTGAAACTGAAGCTTTCTTT.